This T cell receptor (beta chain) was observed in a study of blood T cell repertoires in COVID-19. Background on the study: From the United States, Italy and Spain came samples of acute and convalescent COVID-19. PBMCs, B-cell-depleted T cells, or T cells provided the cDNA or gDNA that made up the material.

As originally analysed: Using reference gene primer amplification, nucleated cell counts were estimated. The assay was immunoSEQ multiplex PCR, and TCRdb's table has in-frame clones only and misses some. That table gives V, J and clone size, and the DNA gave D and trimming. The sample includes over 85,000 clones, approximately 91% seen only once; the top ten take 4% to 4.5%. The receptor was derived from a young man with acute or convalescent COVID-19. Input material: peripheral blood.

The CDR3 reads CASSIGTTSSGANVLTF. The CDR3 DNA sequence: TGTGCCAGTAGTATCGGGACAACAAGCTCTGGGGCCAACGTCCTGACTTTC. This chain links TRBV19 with TRBJ2-6, with D possibly matching TRBD1 (6 bases). V was shortened by 3 bases and J by 0 bases, with 12 bases between the two germline ends. The CDR3 contains 17 residues. The V gene's germline CDR1 is LNHDA and CDR2 SQIVND (reference sequence). The variable domain in full, completed from reference TRBV19 and TRBJ2-6, reads DGGITQSPKYLFRKEGQNVTLSCEQNLNHDAMYWYRQDPGQGLRLIYYSQIVNDFQKGDIAEGYSVSREKKESFPLTVTSAQKNPTAFYLCASSIGTTSSGANVLTFGAGSRLTVL.